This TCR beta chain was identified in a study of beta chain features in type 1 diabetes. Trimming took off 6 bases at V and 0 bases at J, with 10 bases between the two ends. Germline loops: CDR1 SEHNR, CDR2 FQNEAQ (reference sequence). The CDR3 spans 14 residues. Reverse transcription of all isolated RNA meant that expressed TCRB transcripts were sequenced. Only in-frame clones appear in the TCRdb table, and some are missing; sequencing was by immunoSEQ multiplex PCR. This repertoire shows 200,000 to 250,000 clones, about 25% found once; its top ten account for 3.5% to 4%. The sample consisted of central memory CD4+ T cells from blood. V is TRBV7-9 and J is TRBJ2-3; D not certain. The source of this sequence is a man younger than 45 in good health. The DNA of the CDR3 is TGTGCCAGCAGTGGCGGAACAAGCACAGATACGCAGTATTTT. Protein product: CASSGGTSTDTQYF.